This TCR beta chain was observed in a study of Graves' ophthalmopathy and Graves' hyperthyroidism. The overall study: Peripheral blood was gathered at the point of initial diagnosis, before any treatment started.

Ophthalmopathy donors' eye disease showed moderate-to-severe activity, CAS of at least 3, NOSPECS of at least 4 and duration under 3 months. Patients were excluded if they had other autoimmune diseases or uncontrolled infections, and likewise if pregnancy or lactation applied. This clonotype was found many times. The antigen is not known. Amplification of TCR beta CDR3 regions used RNA transcripts. Amplification began with first-round RT-PCR using HTBI primers, then second-round multiplex PCR was performed. TCRdb used MiXCR to reprocess the multiplex PCR reads, holding one entry per CDR3 protein. The table lists about 370,000 distinct CDR3 sequences, around 20% of them singletons, with 1.5% to 2% in the top ten. This CDR3 has 14 amino acids. Trimming stripped 3 bases from V and 0 bases from J, with 12 bases between. Germline V CDR1 and CDR2: GTSNPN, SVGIG (reference sequence). Study-level results: Most expanded clonotypes in thyroid above 0.001 frequency also showed up in blood.

The chain is built from TRBV30 and TRBJ2-7; D not resolved. The clonotype was recovered from a woman under 30 with Graves' ophthalmopathy. Sequencing used peripheral blood. As DNA, the CDR3 is TGTGCCTGGAGGACGTACTCCAGCTCCTACGAGCAGTACTTC. Its protein product is CAWRTYSSSYEQYF.